Below, 28 T cell receptor beta chains from the same sample are listed, as sequenced in a study of T-cell memory formation after mild COVID-19. Each CDR3 protein is one row after TCRdb ran MiXCR on the 5' RACE reads. Of over 150,000 distinct CDR3 sequences listed, about 21% are singletons. The sequenced material came from PBMCs or a T cell subset sorted from them (not recorded which). These receptors all come from an adult woman who had mild COVID-19 (a few samples of this study predate the infection). Cell type and time point are not known.

This chain uses TRBV9 with TRBJ2-1; D ambiguous. The CDR3 has 15 amino acids. In germline, CDR1 is SGDLS, CDR2 YYNGEE. Trimming took off 4 bases at V and 2 bases at J, with 13 bases between the two ends. CDR3 coding DNA: TGTGCCAGCAGCCACAGCAGCAAAACCTACAATGAGCAGTTCTTC. Amino acids: CASSHSSKTYNEQFF. Using reference TRBV9 and TRBJ2-1 for the parts outside the CDR3, the full variable domain is DSGVTQTPKHLITATGQRVTLRCSPRSGDLSVYWYQQSLDQGLQFLIQYYNGEERAKGNILERFSAQQFPDLHSELNLSSLELGDSALYFCASSHSSKTYNEQFFGPGTRLTVL.

There are many counts of this clonotype. The chain uses TRBV7-3 and TRBJ2-3; TRBD2 agrees at 10 bases. Germline loops: CDR1 SGHTA, CDR2 FQGTGA. J lost 4 bases, V lost 4 bases, and 5 bases had no gene match. This CDR3 is built from 15 residues. CDR3 sequence: CASSSGTSVSDTQYF. CDR3 nucleotides: TGTGCCAGCAGCTCCGGGACTAGCGTCTCAGATACGCAGTATTTT.

The chain couples TRBV27 to TRBJ1-5; D uncertain. V was pared by 9 bases and J by 5 bases, with 20 bases between. Germline loops: CDR1 MNHEY, CDR2 SMNVEV (reference sequence). The CDR3 is 15 residues long. Written as DNA, the CDR3 is TGTGCCAGTAACTCTGGAGGAGGGAGAGATCAGCCCCAGCATTTT. Its protein is CASNSGGGRDQPQHF.

In its sample, this clonotype was seen a few times. The chain links TRBV24-1 to TRBJ1-2; TRBD1 is a possible D gene (5 bases). Germline assignment: CDR1 KGHDR and CDR2 SFDVKD. V gave up 5 bases and J gave up 5 bases, with 17 bases separating them. This CDR3 comprises 15 residues. CDR3 region: CATSATGTPGYGYTF. The CDR3 region has the DNA TGTGCCACCAGTGCAACCGGGACGCCGGGGTATGGCTACACCTTC.

In its sample, this clonotype was seen a few times. The chain recombines TRBV6-5 with TRBJ2-7, with a weak D call TRBD1 (7 bases). V lost 4 bases, J lost 4 bases, and 11 bases lay in between. CDR1 and CDR2 (germline): MNHEY, SVGAGI. The CDR3 loop spans 13 amino acids. This CDR3 reads CASSWRGPYEQYF. In nucleotides, the CDR3 is TGTGCCAGCAGTTGGAGGGGGCCGTACGAGCAGTACTTC.

The chain carries TRBV7-9 and TRBJ2-1; D is undetermined. V was shortened by 8 bases and J by 7 bases, with 18 bases between the two germline ends. Per the germline V gene, CDR1 is SEHNR and CDR2 is FQNEAQ (reference sequence). The CDR3 contains 14 residues. The DNA of the CDR3 is TGTGCCAGCCATAGGGCAGGTAGGGATAATGAGCAGTTCTTC. Its protein product is CASHRAGRDNEQFF.

This clonotype was detected a few times. This rearrangement joins TRBV24-1 to TRBJ1-5; 9 positions agree with TRBD1. This CDR3 is 15 amino acids long. Germline V gene lookup returns CDR1 KGHDR and CDR2 SFDVKD. With V trimmed by 3 bases and J by 11 bases, 10 bases remained unmatched. As DNA, the CDR3 is TGTGCCACCAGTGATGCAGGACAGGGGCGACTCGCCCAGCATTTT. It translates to CATSDAGQGRLAQHF.

In nucleotides, the CDR3 is TGCAGTGCTAGTGGGCGGGACAGGGGGTACATTCAGTACTTC. Translation: CSASGRDRGYIQYF. The chain recombines TRBV20-1 with TRBJ2-4; 11 bases are a match to TRBD1. In germline, CDR1 is DFQATT, CDR2 SNEGSKA (reference sequence). The CDR3 covers 14 residues. With V trimmed by 3 bases and J by 8 bases, 6 bases remained unmatched.

The sample holds a few counts of this clonotype. The chain carries TRBV10-3 and TRBJ2-3, with TRBD2 as a possible D gene (6 bases). Per the germline V gene, CDR1 is ENHRY and CDR2 is SYGVKD. CDR3 length: 15 residues. V was pared by 3 bases and J by 2 bases, with 12 bases between. The CDR3 here is CAISEGLAYTDTQYF. The DNA for the CDR3 is TGTGCCATCAGTGAAGGGCTAGCGTACACAGATACGCAGTATTTT.

This rearrangement joins TRBV4-1 to TRBJ2-5; D is undetermined. This CDR3 is 15 amino acids long. The ends were cut back, 4 bases at V and 2 bases at J, with 14 bases in the middle. CDR1 is MGHRA and CDR2 is YSYEKL in the germline V gene. The CDR3 is CASSPARGDQETQYF. Written as DNA, the CDR3 is TGCGCCAGCAGCCCAGCTCGTGGGGATCAAGAGACCCAGTACTTC.

This chain links TRBV24-1 with TRBJ2-1, with D possibly being TRBD2 (5 bases). Germline V lookup: CDR1 KGHDR, CDR2 SFDVKD. Trimming left V 5 bases short and J 3 bases short, with 10 bases between. This CDR3 contains 14 residues. The CDR3 region is CATSVRENYNEQFF. The DNA of the CDR3 is TGTGCCACCAGTGTTCGGGAAAACTACAATGAGCAGTTCTTC.

This clonotype was detected only a few times. This rearrangement joins TRBV7-9 to TRBJ2-3, with 8 bases matching TRBD2. The V segment lost 5 bases and the J segment 1 base; nucleotides outside the gene matches: 8. The length of the CDR3 is 16 residues. Germline V gene sequence: CDR1 SEHNR, CDR2 FQNEAQ (reference sequence). The chain's CDR3 is CASSAYTSGGTDTQYF. As DNA, the CDR3 is TGTGCCAGCAGCGCTTACACTAGCGGAGGCACAGATACGCAGTATTTT.

This clonotype has a handful of counts. The chain has TRBV9 and TRBJ1-1; weak D call: TRBD1 (5 bases). V was pared by 0 bases and J by 3 bases, with 21 bases between. This CDR3 is 18 amino acids long. Germline V gives CDR1 SGDLS, CDR2 YYNGEE. CDR3 sequence (DNA): TGTGCCAGCAGCGTAGGGGACGGAGCGTTTGGGAGGGACACTGAAGCTTTCTTT. Protein: CASSVGDGAFGRDTEAFF.

This clonotype showed up many times. The junction differs from germline at one of its ends, possibly a read error. The chain carries TRBV7-7 and TRBJ2-5, with TRBD1 matching over 9 bases. CDR3 length equals 14 residues. Germline CDR1 SSHAT, CDR2 FNYEAQ (reference sequence). This chain's CDR3 is CASSWDRDGETQYF. The CDR3 bases are TGTGCTAGCAGCTGGGACAGGGACGGAGAGACCCAGTACTTC.

This clonotype was counted only a few times. The chain employs TRBV6-4 and TRBJ2-3; 8 bases are shared with TRBD2. The length of the CDR3 is 15 residues. V lost 3 bases and J lost 0; bases outside the gene matches: 2. Per the germline V gene, CDR1 is MRHNA and CDR2 is SNTAGT. The CDR3 nucleotides are TGTGCCAGCAGTGAAGCTAGCGGGAGCACAGATACGCAGTATTTT. This codes for CASSEASGSTDTQYF.

There are a few counts of this clonotype. This sequence joins TRBV5-4 and TRBJ1-5, with D uncertain. Germline CDR1 and CDR2: SGHNT and YYREEE (reference sequence). CDR3 length: 13 amino acids. With 0 bases removed from V and 2 bases from J, the gap between germline ends came to 3 bases. This CDR3 reads CASSLGRNQPQHF. For the CDR3, the DNA is TGTGCCAGCAGCTTGGGACGCAATCAGCCCCAGCATTTT.

This clonotype was counted a few times. This chain connects TRBV5-1 to TRBJ2-7, with D unclear. The length of the CDR3 is 14 residues. The germline V gene encodes CDR1 SGHRS and CDR2 YFSETQ. Trimming cost V 1 base and J 5 bases, with 13 bases left between them. CDR3 residues: CASSLFGSLDEQYF. CDR3 DNA: TGCGCCAGCAGCTTGTTCGGCTCCCTTGACGAGCAGTACTTC.

This clonotype was recorded a few times. V and J are TRBV7-8 and TRBJ1-2; maybe TRBD1 (5 bases). Trimming took 5 bases from V and 4 from J, leaving 8 bases between them. Per germline, CDR1 SGHVS and CDR2 FQNEAQ. This CDR3 spans 12 amino acids. The CDR3 coding sequence is TGTGCCAGCAGCCCCCAGGGCTATGGCTACACCTTC. It yields the protein CASSPQGYGYTF.

This chain connects TRBV6-5 to TRBJ2-7; 7 nucleotides line up with TRBD1. The V and J ends lost 4 bases and 2 bases, in that order; junction bases with no gene match: 11. This CDR3 contains 16 residues. Germline V gene sequence: CDR1 MNHEY, CDR2 SVGAGI. The CDR3 nucleotides are TGTGCCAGCAGTTTTGACCGGGACAGACCTACCTACGAGCAGTACTTC. Translated: CASSFDRDRPTYEQYF.

This clonotype was detected many times. The chain uses TRBV20-1 and TRBJ2-5, with 7 positions matching TRBD2. This CDR3 spans 16 amino acids. Germline V gene data show CDR1 as DFQATT and CDR2 as SNEGSKA (reference sequence). V trimming: 1 base; J trimming: 1 base; junction bases outside the gene matches: 9. The DNA for the CDR3 is TGCAGTGCTAGAGCCTCTAGCGGAAGCCTCCAAGAGACCCAGTACTTC. Translation gives CSARASSGSLQETQYF.

This clonotype was seen a handful of times. CDR3 sequence (DNA): TGCAGTGCTAGCGATCACCGGGACATCCTCCACTTT. Encoded protein: CSASDHRDILHF. The chain combines TRBV20-1 with TRBJ1-6; D perhaps matches TRBD1 (6 bases). The CDR3 is 12 amino acids. The germline gives CDR1 DFQATT, CDR2 SNEGSKA (reference sequence). The germline V and J ends were trimmed by 3 bases and 15 bases, with 15 bases remaining between them.

This clonotype was counted a few times. CDR3 loop: CANDLPQGSPEAFF. CDR3 nucleotides: TGTGCCAACGACCTCCCCCAGGGCAGCCCTGAAGCTTTCTTT. This chain joins TRBV7-9 and TRBJ1-1; possible D gene TRBD1, 5 bases. Germline V gene sequence: CDR1 SEHNR, CDR2 FQNEAQ (reference sequence). Trimming stripped 10 bases from V and 6 bases from J, with 21 bases between. The CDR3 is made up of 14 amino acids.

V usage is TRBV9 and J usage is TRBJ2-3; 7 bases are a match to TRBD1. Germline CDR1 reads SGDLS; CDR2 reads YYNGEE. This CDR3 spans 18 amino acids. V shed 0 bases and J 3 bases; nucleotides not matched to a gene: 13. The CDR3 DNA follows: TGTGCCAGCAGCGTAGCAAGGGCAGGGGGTAAGCAGACAGATACGCAGTATTTT. Protein sequence: CASSVARAGGKQTDTQYF.

This chain uses TRBV12-3 or TRBV12-4 with TRBJ2-1; the match to TRBD2 covers 7 bases. Trimming removed 5 bases from V and 3 bases from J; junction bases left unmatched: 7. The CDR3 spans 15 residues. CDR3 in amino acids: CASSSGITNYNEQFF. CDR3 bases: TGTGCCAGCAGTAGCGGGATTACCAACTACAATGAGCAGTTCTTC.

This clonotype was seen a handful of times. This chain uses TRBV6-1 with TRBJ1-5, with D unresolved. Deletions cut 7 bases from V and 0 bases from J, with 7 bases between. Germline V gives CDR1 MNHNS, CDR2 SASEGT. This CDR3 is built from 13 residues. This CDR3 is CASTDLSNQPQHF. The CDR3, as DNA: TGTGCCAGCACGGACCTTAGCAATCAGCCCCAGCATTTT.

V gene TRBV20-1 combines with J gene TRBJ1-1; the D is unclear. Germline V gives CDR1 DFQATT, CDR2 SNEGSKA (reference sequence). V lost 1 base and J lost 4, with 19 bases in between. The CDR3 totals 16 residues. CDR3 region: CSARGIGRRGGTEAFF. The CDR3 coding sequence is TGCAGTGCTAGAGGTATCGGTCGAAGAGGAGGCACTGAAGCTTTCTTT.

V is TRBV9 and J is TRBJ2-5; 7 positions match TRBD1. The CDR3 covers 15 residues. Germline V gene lookup returns CDR1 SGDLS and CDR2 YYNGEE. The V gene end was trimmed by 0 bases and the J gene end by 7 bases; junction bases not matched to a gene: 9. In DNA form, the CDR3 reads TGTGCCAGCAGCGTAGAGACAGGGCCCCCAGGGACCCAGTACTTC. It encodes CASSVETGPPGTQYF.

The chain links TRBV9 to TRBJ2-2; no clear D gene. The ends were cut back, 4 bases at V and 4 bases at J, with 11 bases in the middle. There are 14 residues in the CDR3. CDR1 and CDR2 (germline): SGDLS, YYNGEE. CDR3 loop: CASSLRVATGELFF. CDR3 nucleotides: TGTGCCAGCAGCCTACGGGTCGCCACCGGGGAGCTGTTTTTT.